The entry that follows covers one T cell receptor (beta chain) sequence. TCRdb's table, derived via immunoSEQ multiplex PCR, lists solely in-frame clones and lacks some. This sample carries 1.4 million or so clones, approximately 98.5% of them seen once, and the ten largest clones take 0.36%. This sample stems from a study of shared clonotypes between healthy human individuals. Per germline, CDR1 MNHEY and CDR2 SVGAGI. The CDR3 is 15 amino acids. V lost 5 bases, J lost 8 bases, and 16 bases lay in between. The chain recombines TRBV6-5 with TRBJ2-6; D is possibly TRBD1 (5 bases). Material: naive CD4+ T cells sorted from blood. Indicated subset: CD45RA+ positively selected. This TCR derives from a young man in good health. The CDR3 DNA follows: TGTGCCAGCAGTCCCCCCCAGGGCAGCACCAACGTCCTGACTTTC. Amino acid sequence: CASSPPQGSTNVLTF.